The present T cell receptor (beta chain) was sequenced within a study of shared clonotypes between healthy human individuals. Findings and limits, study-wide: Clonotypes shared by all four sorted-subset donors had higher generation probabilities than non-shared clonotypes. Rarefaction demonstrated incomplete sorted-subset sequencing despite large depth.

Trimming shortened V by 0 bases and J by 6 bases, and 8 bases separated the two germline ends. Germline CDR1 reads LGHNA; CDR2 reads YNFKEQ. There are 14 residues in the CDR3. Comment on this clone: Its cognate antigen is unknown.

The assay was immunoSEQ multiplex PCR, and TCRdb's table has in-frame clones only and misses some. The table shows 1.6 million or so clones, with approximately 98.5% occurring only once. The authors divided CD4+ cells into CD45RA+ naive and CD45RA-negative memory subsets. The sequencing sample was made of naive CD4+ T cells sorted from blood. Subset indicated: CD45RA+ positively selected. The J gene is TRBJ1-4, the V gene TRBV4-2, with D unclear. This sequence was found in a man under 40 in good health. CDR3 coding DNA: TGTGCCAGCAGCCAAGAGGGTCTCGATGAAAAACTGTTTTTT. This gives the protein CASSQEGLDEKLFF.